The clone carrying this TCR beta chain was counted only a few times. Its antigen is as yet unknown. These data originate in a study of cytotoxic CD8 clonotypes in ibrutinib-treated CLL. J lost 3 bases, V lost 7 bases, and 9 bases had no gene match. Germline V lookup: CDR1 MNHEY, CDR2 SVGAGI. The CDR3 covers 15 residues. TCR beta libraries used roughly 1.8 micrograms of DNA from cryopreserved PBMCs. Sequencing was designed to attain a depth spanning 1 in 200,000 to 1 in 1 million T cells. Here immunoSEQ multiplex PCR was the method, and the copy in TCRdb shows in-frame clones only, minus some. The sample lists about 200,000 clones, around 72% seen once, with around an eighth in the top ten. Overall study findings and caveats: There were differences in sampling times between sustained-remission and progressing patients. Whereas clonality rose at ibrutinib response, it declined toward baseline at progression.

The receptor's source is a human donor with chronic lymphocytic leukemia. Sample: PBMCs, taken after 24 months of ibrutinib treatment. J is TRBJ1-3 and V is TRBV6-5; 7 bases agree with TRBD1. CDR3 amino acids: CASTLAGGVGNTIYF. CDR3 DNA sequence: TGTGCCAGCACCCTGGCAGGGGGTGTTGGAAACACCATATATTTT.